The clone carrying this TCR beta chain was observed a few times. The germline CDR1 and CDR2 sequences are SGHRS and YFSETQ. The CDR3 covers 14 residues. V lost 0 bases, J lost 0 bases, and 4 bases lay in between. This table comes from immunoSEQ multiplex PCR, and its TCRdb copy is limited to in-frame clones, with some not included. The data show about 67,000 clones, about four fifths seen once. The entry originates in a study of blood T cell repertoires in COVID-19. Study context: Spain, Italy and the United States supplied samples that represented acute and convalescent COVID-19. T cells, B-cell-depleted T cells, or PBMCs provided the cDNA or gDNA that served as material.

The TCR sequence derives from a woman aged 60-70 years with acute or convalescent COVID-19. The specimen was peripheral blood. The chain is built from TRBV5-1 and TRBJ1-3; D remains unclear. DNA for the CDR3: TGCGCCAGCAGCTTGGGCAGCTCTGGAAACACCATATATTTT. This codes for CASSLGSSGNTIYF.